The source of this T cell receptor (beta chain) is a study of identical twins. Notes on the study in general: Twin-shared out-of-frame alpha sequences were enriched for low generation probability. The degree of excess twin sharing was weaker in beta out-of-frame sequences. It was cross-sectional statistical analysis, not following the same donors, that the conclusions relied on.

The donors were all healthy and Caucasian. MiXCR, applied by TCRdb to the 5' RACE reads, yields one record per CDR3 protein. The sample includes fewer than 550,000 distinct CDR3 sequences, roughly 15% of them seen just once. Comment on this clonotype: Its antigen is undetermined.

The CDR3 has 14 residues. Deletions cut 5 bases from V and 0 bases from J, with 14 bases between. CDR1 and CDR2 from the germline V gene are DFQATT and SNEGSKA (reference sequence). The sample also formed part of further work on yellow fever vaccine responses in identical twins.

The chain couples TRBV20-1 to TRBJ2-7, with D possibly TRBD1 on 6 matching bases. The TCR was taken from a woman in her late teens or twenties in good health. The sample comprised CD4+ T cells sorted from blood. CDR3 sequence reads: CSAVGTRTSYEQYV. DNA for the CDR3: TGCAGTGCTGTGGGGACACGGACCTCCTACGAGCAGTACGTC.